Sequencing of this T cell receptor (beta chain) was carried out in a study of T-cell reconstitution after alpha-beta-depleted transplantation in children. For TCRbeta, the library was prepared with unique molecular identifiers. TCRdb fed the PCR reads into MiXCR, producing one record per CDR3 protein. The data contain some 500,000 distinct CDR3 sequences, about 18% of them singletons. Germline V CDR1 and CDR2: MNHEY, SVGAGI. The length of the CDR3 is 14 residues. V was cut by 0 bases and J by 3 bases, with 7 bases left in between. The rearrangement joins TRBV6-5 to TRBJ2-3, with D maybe TRBD1 (6 bases). The input for sequencing was PBMCs from the stem cell graft donor, taken from the stem cell graft. The source of this sequence is a human donor who donated a stem cell graft to a child with acute lymphoblastic leukemia. CDR3 region: CASSYSGTTDTQYF. The CDR3 nucleotides are TGTGCCAGCAGTTACTCGGGGACAACAGATACGCAGTATTTT.